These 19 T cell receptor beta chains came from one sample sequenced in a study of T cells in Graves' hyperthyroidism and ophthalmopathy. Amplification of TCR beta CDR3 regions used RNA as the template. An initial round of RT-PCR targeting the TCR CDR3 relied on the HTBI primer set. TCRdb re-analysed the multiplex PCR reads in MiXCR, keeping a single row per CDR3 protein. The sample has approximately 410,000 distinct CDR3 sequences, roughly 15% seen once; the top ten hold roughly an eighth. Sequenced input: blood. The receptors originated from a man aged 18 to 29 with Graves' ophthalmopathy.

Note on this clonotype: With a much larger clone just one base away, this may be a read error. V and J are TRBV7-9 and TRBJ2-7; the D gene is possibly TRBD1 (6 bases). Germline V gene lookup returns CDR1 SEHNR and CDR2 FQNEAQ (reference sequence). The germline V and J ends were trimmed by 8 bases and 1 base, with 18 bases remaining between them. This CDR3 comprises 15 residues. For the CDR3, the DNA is TGTGCCAGCGGCTCAGCATGGGACAAATCCTACGAGCAGTACTTC. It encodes CASGSAWDKSYEQYF.

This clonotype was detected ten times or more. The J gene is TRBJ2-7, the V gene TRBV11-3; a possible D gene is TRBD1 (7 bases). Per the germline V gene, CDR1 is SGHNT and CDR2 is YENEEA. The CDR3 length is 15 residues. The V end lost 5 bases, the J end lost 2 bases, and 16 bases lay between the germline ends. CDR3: CASSPGGTPAYEQYF. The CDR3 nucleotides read TGTGCCAGCAGCCCAGGGGGGACTCCGGCCTACGAGCAGTACTTC.

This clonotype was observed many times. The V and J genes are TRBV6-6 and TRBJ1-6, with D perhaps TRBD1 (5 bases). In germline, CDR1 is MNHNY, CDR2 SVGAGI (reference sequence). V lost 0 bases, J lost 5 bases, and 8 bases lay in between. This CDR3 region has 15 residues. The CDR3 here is CASSYSGGDNSPLHF. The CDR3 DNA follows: TGTGCCAGCAGTTACTCGGGAGGGGATAATTCACCCCTCCACTTT.

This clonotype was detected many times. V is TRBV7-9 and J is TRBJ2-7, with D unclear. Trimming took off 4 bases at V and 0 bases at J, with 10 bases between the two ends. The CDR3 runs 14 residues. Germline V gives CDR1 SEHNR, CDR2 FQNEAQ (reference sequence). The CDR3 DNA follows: TGTGCCAGCAGCTCTTCAGGAGTCTCCTACGAGCAGTACTTC. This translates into CASSSSGVSYEQYF.

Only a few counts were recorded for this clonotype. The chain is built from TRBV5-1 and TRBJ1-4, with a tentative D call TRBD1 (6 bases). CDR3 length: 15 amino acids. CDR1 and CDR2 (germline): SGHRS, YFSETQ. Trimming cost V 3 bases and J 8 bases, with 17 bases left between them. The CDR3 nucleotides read TGCGCCAGCAGCTCCGCGGGGGCCAGAGGAGAAAAACTGTTTTTT. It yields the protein CASSSAGARGEKLFF.

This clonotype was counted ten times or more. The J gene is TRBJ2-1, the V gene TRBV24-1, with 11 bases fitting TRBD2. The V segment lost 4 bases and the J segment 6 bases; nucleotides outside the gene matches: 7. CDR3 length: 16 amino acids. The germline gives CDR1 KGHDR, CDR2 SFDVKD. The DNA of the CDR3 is TGTGCCACCAGTGAACCTAGCGGGGGGTTGTTCAATGAGCAGTTCTTC. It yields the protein CATSEPSGGLFNEQFF.

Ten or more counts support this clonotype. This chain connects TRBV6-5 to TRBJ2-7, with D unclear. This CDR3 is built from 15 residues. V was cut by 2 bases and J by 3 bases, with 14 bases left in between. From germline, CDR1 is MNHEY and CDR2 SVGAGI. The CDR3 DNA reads TGTGCCAGCAGTTACGGATCCTGGGGAAGCTACGAGCAGTACTTC. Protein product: CASSYGSWGSYEQYF.

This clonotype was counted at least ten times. In DNA form, the CDR3 reads TGTGCCAGCAGCCTCTCCGGGAATAACACCGGGGAGCTGTTTTTT. Translated: CASSLSGNNTGELFF. The chain employs TRBV7-3 and TRBJ2-2; TRBD2 is a possible D gene (5 bases). Germline lookup yields CDR1 SGHTA and CDR2 FQGTGA. The CDR3 contains 15 residues. The V end lost 5 bases, the J end lost 2 bases, and 12 bases lay between the germline ends.

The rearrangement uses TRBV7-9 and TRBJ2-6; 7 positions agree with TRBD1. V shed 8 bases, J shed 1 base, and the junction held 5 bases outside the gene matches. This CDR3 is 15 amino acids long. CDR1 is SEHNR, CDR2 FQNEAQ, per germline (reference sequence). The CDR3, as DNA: TGTGCCAGCGGAACACAGGGGTCTGGGGCCAACGTCCTGACTTTC. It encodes CASGTQGSGANVLTF. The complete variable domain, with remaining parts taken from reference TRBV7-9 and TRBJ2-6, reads DTGVSQNPRHKITKRGQNVTFRCDPISEHNRLYWYRQTLGQGPEFLTYFQNEAQLEKSRLLSDRFSAERPKGSFSTLEIQRTEQGDSAMYLCASGTQGSGANVLTFGAGSRLTVL.

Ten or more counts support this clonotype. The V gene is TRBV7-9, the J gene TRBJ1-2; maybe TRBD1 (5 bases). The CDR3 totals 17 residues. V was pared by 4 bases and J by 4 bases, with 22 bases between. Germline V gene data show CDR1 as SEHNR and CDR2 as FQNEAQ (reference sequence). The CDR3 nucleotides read TGTGCCAGCAGCTCGAAGCCAAGGGGCAGGGAATTCTATGGCTACACCTTC. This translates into CASSSKPRGREFYGYTF.

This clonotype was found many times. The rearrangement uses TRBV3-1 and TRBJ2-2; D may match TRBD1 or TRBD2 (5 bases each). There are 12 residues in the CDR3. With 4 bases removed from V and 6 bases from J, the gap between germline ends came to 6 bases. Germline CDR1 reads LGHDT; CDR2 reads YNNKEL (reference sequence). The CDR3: CASSLGPGELFF. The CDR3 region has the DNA TGTGCCAGCAGCCTGGGACCCGGGGAGCTGTTTTTT.

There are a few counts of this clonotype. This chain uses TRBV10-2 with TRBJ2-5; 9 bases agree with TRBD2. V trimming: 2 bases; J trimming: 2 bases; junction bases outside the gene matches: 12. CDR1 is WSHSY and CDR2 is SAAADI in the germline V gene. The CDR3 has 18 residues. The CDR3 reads CASSENSASGGLQETQYF. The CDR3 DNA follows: TGCGCCAGCAGTGAGAATTCGGCCAGCGGGGGGCTTCAAGAGACCCAGTACTTC.

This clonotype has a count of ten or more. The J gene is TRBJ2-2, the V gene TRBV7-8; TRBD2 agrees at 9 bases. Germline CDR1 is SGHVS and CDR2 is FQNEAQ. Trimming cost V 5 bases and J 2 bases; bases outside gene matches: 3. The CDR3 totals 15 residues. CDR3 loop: CASSVSGGNTGELFF. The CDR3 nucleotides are TGTGCCAGCAGCGTTAGCGGGGGAAACACCGGGGAGCTGTTTTTT.

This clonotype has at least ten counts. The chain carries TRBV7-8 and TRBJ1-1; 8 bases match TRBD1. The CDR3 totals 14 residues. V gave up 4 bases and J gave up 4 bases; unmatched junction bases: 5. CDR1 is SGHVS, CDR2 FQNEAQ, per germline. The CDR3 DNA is TGTGCCAGCAGCTCCGAGGACAGGGCCACTGAAGCTTTCTTT. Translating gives CASSSEDRATEAFF. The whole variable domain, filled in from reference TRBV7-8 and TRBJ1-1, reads GAGVSQSPRYKVAKRGQDVALRCDPISGHVSLFWYQQALGQGPEFLTYFQNEAQLDKSGLPSDRFFAERPEGSVSTLKIQRTQQEDSAVYLCASSSEDRATEAFFGQGTRLTVV.

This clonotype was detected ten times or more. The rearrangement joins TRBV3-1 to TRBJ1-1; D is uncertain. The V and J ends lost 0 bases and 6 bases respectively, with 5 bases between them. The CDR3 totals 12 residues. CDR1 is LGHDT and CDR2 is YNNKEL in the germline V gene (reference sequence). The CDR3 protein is CASSQESAEAFF. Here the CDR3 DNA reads TGTGCCAGCAGCCAAGAGTCGGCTGAAGCTTTCTTT.

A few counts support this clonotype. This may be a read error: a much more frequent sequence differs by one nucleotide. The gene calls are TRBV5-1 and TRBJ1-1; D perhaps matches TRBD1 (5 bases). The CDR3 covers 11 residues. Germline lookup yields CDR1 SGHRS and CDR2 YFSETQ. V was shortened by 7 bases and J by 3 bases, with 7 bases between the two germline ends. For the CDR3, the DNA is TGCGCCAGCGTGGGGGACACTGAAGCTTTCTTT. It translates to CASVGDTEAFF.

The CDR3 coding sequence is TGCGCCAGCAGCCTTGGAAGCCTAGAAGCTTTCTTT. Translation: CASSLGSLEAFF. The chain employs TRBV5-1 and TRBJ1-1; D gene ambiguous. Germline CDR1 reads SGHRS; CDR2 reads YFSETQ. CDR3 length: 12 amino acids. V lost 4 bases and J 8 bases, leaving 12 bases between the germline ends.

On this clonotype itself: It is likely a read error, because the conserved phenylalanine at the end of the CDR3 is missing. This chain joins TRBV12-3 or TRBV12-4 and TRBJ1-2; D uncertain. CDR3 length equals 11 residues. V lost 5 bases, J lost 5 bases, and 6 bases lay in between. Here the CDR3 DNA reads TGTGCCAGCAGTAGCACATATGGCTACACCCTC. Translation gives CASSSTYGYTL.

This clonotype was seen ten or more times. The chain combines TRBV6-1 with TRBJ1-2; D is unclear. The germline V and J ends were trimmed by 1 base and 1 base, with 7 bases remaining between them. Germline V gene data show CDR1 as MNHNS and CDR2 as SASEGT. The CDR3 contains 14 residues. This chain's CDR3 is CASSEGTFNYGYTF. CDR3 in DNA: TGTGCCAGCAGTGAAGGGACCTTTAACTATGGCTACACCTTC.